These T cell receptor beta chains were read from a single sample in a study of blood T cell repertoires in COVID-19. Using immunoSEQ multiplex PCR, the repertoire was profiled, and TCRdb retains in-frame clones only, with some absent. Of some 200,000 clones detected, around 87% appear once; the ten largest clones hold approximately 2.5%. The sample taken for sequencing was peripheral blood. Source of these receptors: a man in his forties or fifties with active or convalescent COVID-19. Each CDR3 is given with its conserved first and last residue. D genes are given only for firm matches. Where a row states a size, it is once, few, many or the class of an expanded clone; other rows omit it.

CDR3 DNA: TGTGCCACCAGCTGGGGGGACTATGGCTACACCTTC
CDR3 protein: CATSWGDYGYTF
J gene: TRBJ1-2
D gene: .
clone size: .
V gene: TRBV15

CDR3 DNA: TGCGCCAGCAGCCCAGGATCAGGGGGCCCAAATCAGCCCCAGCATTTT
CDR3 protein: CASSPGSGGPNQPQHF
J gene: TRBJ1-5
D gene: TRBD1
clone size: .
V gene: TRBV5-1

CDR3 DNA: TGTGCCACCAGCTCCAGGACAGGGGGCTACGAGCAGTACTTC
CDR3 protein: CATSSRTGGYEQYF
J gene: TRBJ2-7
D gene: TRBD1
clone size: .
V gene: TRBV15

CDR3 DNA: TGTGCCAGCAGCCAACCCGGGACTAATGAAAAACTGTTTTTT
CDR3 protein: CASSQPGTNEKLFF
J gene: TRBJ1-4
D gene: .
clone size: few
V gene: TRBV14

CDR3 DNA: TGTGCCAGCACAGGGTATAGCAATCAGCCCCAGCATTTT
CDR3 protein: CASTGYSNQPQHF
J gene: TRBJ1-5
D gene: .
clone size: .
V gene: TRBV2

CDR3 DNA: TGTGCCGGCCGAGCGGGGGGCGAGTACAATGAGCAGTTCTTC
CDR3 protein: CAGRAGGEYNEQFF
J gene: TRBJ2-1
D gene: TRBD2
clone size: .
V gene: TRBV6-1

CDR3 DNA: TGTGCCAGCAGTGACAGGACAGGACACAACTATGGCTACACCTTC
CDR3 protein: CASSDRTGHNYGYTF
J gene: TRBJ1-2
D gene: TRBD1
clone size: once
V gene: TRBV2

CDR3 DNA: TGTGCCAGCAGCCCCTCGACAGGGATGAACACTGAAGCTTTCTTT
CDR3 protein: CASSPSTGMNTEAFF
J gene: TRBJ1-1
D gene: TRBD1
clone size: .
V gene: TRBV7-2

CDR3 DNA: TGTGCCAGCAGCCAAGCTTGGGCCAGGGTCGACGCTTTCTTT
CDR3 protein: CASSQAWARVDAFF
J gene: TRBJ1-1
D gene: .
clone size: .
V gene: TRBV4-2

CDR3 DNA: TGTGCCAGTAGGGGGCCCGGACAGATGAACACTGAAGCTTTCTTT
CDR3 protein: CASRGPGQMNTEAFF
J gene: TRBJ1-1
D gene: TRBD1
clone size: .
V gene: TRBV6-5

CDR3 DNA: TGTGCCAGCAGCCAAGGGACGCTCAGGGGGACTGAAGCTTTCTTT
CDR3 protein: CASSQGTLRGTEAFF
J gene: TRBJ1-1
D gene: TRBD1
clone size: .
V gene: TRBV3-1/TRBV3-2

CDR3 DNA: TGTGCCAGCTCACCACCGCCGGGCGGAGGGACTGAAGCTTTCTTT
CDR3 protein: CASSPPPGGGTEAFF
J gene: TRBJ1-1
D gene: .
clone size: .
V gene: TRBV18

CDR3 DNA: TGTGCCAGCAGCTTAGGGGCAGGGGGTTGGGTAGATACGCAGTATTTT
CDR3 protein: CASSLGAGGWVDTQYF
J gene: TRBJ2-3
D gene: TRBD1
clone size: .
V gene: TRBV7-2

CDR3 DNA: TGTGCCAGCAGCTCCCCTTCGGCAGGTTATAACTATGGCTACACCTTC
CDR3 protein: CASSSPSAGYNYGYTF
J gene: TRBJ1-2
D gene: .
clone size: .
V gene: TRBV28

CDR3 DNA: TGTGCCAGCAGCGTTACCCTAGGGAGAACTGAAGCTTTCTTT
CDR3 protein: CASSVTLGRTEAFF
J gene: TRBJ1-1
D gene: .
clone size: .
V gene: TRBV9

CDR3 DNA: TGTGCCAGCAGCCCAACCGGGACTAGCTTAGAGCAGTTCTTC
CDR3 protein: CASSPTGTSLEQFF
J gene: TRBJ2-1
D gene: TRBD2
clone size: once
V gene: TRBV3-1/TRBV3-2

CDR3 DNA: TGTGCCAGCAGCGTATCGCAGGGAGGTTACAATGAGCAGTTCTTC
CDR3 protein: CASSVSQGGYNEQFF
J gene: TRBJ2-1
D gene: .
clone size: .
V gene: TRBV9

CDR3 DNA: TGTGCCAGCAGCTTAGGCGCTTCGGCGGGGGGACGAGAGACCCAGTACTTC
CDR3 protein: CASSLGASAGGRETQYF
J gene: TRBJ2-5
D gene: TRBD2
clone size: .
V gene: TRBV7-2

CDR3 DNA: TGTGCCAGCAGCCCAGGGCGGGGCCCCGGCGAGCAGTACTTC
CDR3 protein: CASSPGRGPGEQYF
J gene: TRBJ2-7
D gene: .
clone size: .
V gene: TRBV3-1/TRBV3-2

CDR3 DNA: TGTGCCATCAGTGAGCCCCGAGCCGAGCAGTTCTTC
CDR3 protein: CAISEPRAEQFF
J gene: TRBJ2-1
D gene: .
clone size: .
V gene: TRBV10-3

CDR3 DNA: TGTGCCAGCAGCCAAGGAGGCCGGGGGGGTGGAGAGACCCAGTACTTC
CDR3 protein: CASSQGGRGGGETQYF
J gene: TRBJ2-5
D gene: TRBD2
clone size: .
V gene: TRBV3-1/TRBV3-2

CDR3 DNA: TGTGCCAGCAGCTTAACGGGAGGTTCACCCCTCCACTTT
CDR3 protein: CASSLTGGSPLHF
J gene: TRBJ1-6
D gene: .
clone size: .
V gene: TRBV7-9

CDR3 DNA: TGTGCCACCAGGCGACCGGGACAGGGTATCTTTGCCAAAAACATTCAGTACTTC
CDR3 protein: CATRRPGQGIFAKNIQYF
J gene: TRBJ2-4
D gene: TRBD1
clone size: .
V gene: TRBV24-1

CDR3 DNA: TGTGCCAGCAGCTTATCTGCAGGGGGCCACTATGGCTACACCTTC
CDR3 protein: CASSLSAGGHYGYTF
J gene: TRBJ1-2
D gene: TRBD1
clone size: .
V gene: TRBV7-2

CDR3 DNA: TGTGCCAGCAGCAAAGTTAAGGACTTCACAGATACGCAGTATTTT
CDR3 protein: CASSKVKDFTDTQYF
J gene: TRBJ2-3
D gene: .
clone size: .
V gene: TRBV21-1

CDR3 DNA: TGTGCCTTCGCACCCGGACAGGTATTTTATGCTTTCTTT
CDR3 protein: CAFAPGQVFYAFF
J gene: TRBJ1-1
D gene: TRBD1
clone size: .
V gene: TRBV30

CDR3 DNA: TGTGCTAGCAGTTTAGGACAGGGCGGCGAGCAGTACTTC
CDR3 protein: CASSLGQGGEQYF
J gene: TRBJ2-7
D gene: TRBD1
clone size: .
V gene: TRBV7-7

CDR3 DNA: TGTGCCAGCAGCTCCCACAGGGTTGAGCAGTTCTTC
CDR3 protein: CASSSHRVEQFF
J gene: TRBJ2-1
D gene: .
clone size: .
V gene: TRBV7-2

CDR3 DNA: TGTGCCAGCAGCTTGGACGGACAGGGGATGTATGGCTACACCTTC
CDR3 protein: CASSLDGQGMYGYTF
J gene: TRBJ1-2
D gene: TRBD1
clone size: .
V gene: TRBV5-5

CDR3 DNA: TGCGCCAGCAGCCTACGACAGGGGTCCAACTCAGGCAATGAGCAGTTCTTC
CDR3 protein: CASSLRQGSNSGNEQFF
J gene: TRBJ2-1
D gene: TRBD1
clone size: .
V gene: TRBV4-1

CDR3 DNA: TGCGCCAGCAGCTTGACAGTGGGGAACACTGAAGCTTTCTTT
CDR3 protein: CASSLTVGNTEAFF
J gene: TRBJ1-1
D gene: .
clone size: .
V gene: TRBV5-1

CDR3 DNA: TGTGCCAGCAGTTTCTACAGGGGCACTGAAGCTTTCTTT
CDR3 protein: CASSFYRGTEAFF
J gene: TRBJ1-1
D gene: TRBD1
clone size: .
V gene: TRBV27

CDR3 DNA: TGTGCCAGCAGCGAAGCGATACCCTCGGGGGTGGCCACCCAGTACTTC
CDR3 protein: CASSEAIPSGVATQYF
J gene: TRBJ2-5
D gene: .
clone size: .
V gene: TRBV7-9

CDR3 DNA: TGTGCCAGCAGCCCCCCCCCTCAAGAGACCCAGTACTTC
CDR3 protein: CASSPPPQETQYF
J gene: TRBJ2-5
D gene: .
clone size: .
V gene: TRBV7-2

CDR3 DNA: TGTGCCAGCTCAGCGGAACAGGGGGCAGTCCTGTCCGGTGGCTACACCTTC
CDR3 protein: CASSAEQGAVLSGGYTF
J gene: TRBJ1-2
D gene: TRBD1
clone size: .
V gene: TRBV18

CDR3 DNA: TGTGCCAGCAGCCATAATCCAGGGGACTATGGCTACACCTTC
CDR3 protein: CASSHNPGDYGYTF
J gene: TRBJ1-2
D gene: .
clone size: many
V gene: TRBV3-1/TRBV3-2

CDR3 DNA: TGTGCCAGCAGTTTAGGGGGACTAGGGGGGCAAGAGACCCAGTACTTC
CDR3 protein: CASSLGGLGGQETQYF
J gene: TRBJ2-5
D gene: TRBD2
clone size: .
V gene: TRBV28

CDR3 DNA: TGTGCCAGCAGCCCCGGGACAGGGACCCACGAGCAGTACTTC
CDR3 protein: CASSPGTGTHEQYF
J gene: TRBJ2-7
D gene: TRBD1
clone size: few
V gene: TRBV7-3

CDR3 DNA: TGTGCCTGGAGGGGGAACAGGGGAGGCAATCAGCCCCAGCATTTT
CDR3 protein: CAWRGNRGGNQPQHF
J gene: TRBJ1-5
D gene: TRBD1
clone size: .
V gene: TRBV30

CDR3 DNA: TGTGCCAGTAGCCTACAGGGAACTCGTGATACCGGGGAGCTGTTTTTT
CDR3 protein: CASSLQGTRDTGELFF
J gene: TRBJ2-2
D gene: .
clone size: .
V gene: TRBV19

CDR3 DNA: TGTGCCAGCGCTACTGACAGGCAGAATGAAAAACTGTTTTTT
CDR3 protein: CASATDRQNEKLFF
J gene: TRBJ1-4
D gene: .
clone size: .
V gene: TRBV27

CDR3 DNA: TGTGCCAGCAGGCCCCAGGACAGGCTCATCTATAATTCACCCCTCCACTTT
CDR3 protein: CASRPQDRLIYNSPLHF
J gene: TRBJ1-6
D gene: TRBD1
clone size: .
V gene: TRBV9

CDR3 DNA: TGTGCCACCAGTGATACGGACAGGACCAACACCGGGGAGCTGTTTTTT
CDR3 protein: CATSDTDRTNTGELFF
J gene: TRBJ2-2
D gene: TRBD1
clone size: once
V gene: TRBV24-1

CDR3 DNA: TGTGCCAGCAGCTTAGGAGCCCGGGGGACAGCAAATGAGCAGTTCTTC
CDR3 protein: CASSLGARGTANEQFF
J gene: TRBJ2-1
D gene: .
clone size: .
V gene: TRBV7-8

CDR3 DNA: TGTGCCAGCAGCCCTCCGGGAGGGGATTCACCCCTCCACTTT
CDR3 protein: CASSPPGGDSPLHF
J gene: TRBJ1-6
D gene: .
clone size: .
V gene: TRBV4-2

CDR3 DNA: TGCAGTGCTGAAGACACCCCGGCCCTCCACTTT
CDR3 protein: CSAEDTPALHF
J gene: TRBJ1-6
D gene: .
clone size: few
V gene: TRBV20-1

CDR3 DNA: TGTGCCAGCAGCTTGGGACAGGGCTATGGCTACACCTTC
CDR3 protein: CASSLGQGYGYTF
J gene: TRBJ1-2
D gene: TRBD1
clone size: .
V gene: TRBV14

CDR3 DNA: TGTGCCAGCAGCCGGGGGAACCAAGAGACCCAGTACTTC
CDR3 protein: CASSRGNQETQYF
J gene: TRBJ2-5
D gene: .
clone size: .
V gene: TRBV13

CDR3 DNA: TGTGCCAGCTCACCAAGGGAGGGTCCATACGAGCAGTACTTC
CDR3 protein: CASSPREGPYEQYF
J gene: TRBJ2-7
D gene: TRBD2
clone size: .
V gene: TRBV18

CDR3 DNA: TGCGCCAGCAGCCAAACCGTCTCCGGGACAGGGGGTTTTAAGTCTGGAAACACCATATATTTT
CDR3 protein: CASSQTVSGTGGFKSGNTIYF
J gene: TRBJ1-3
D gene: TRBD1
clone size: .
V gene: TRBV4-3

CDR3 DNA: TGTGCCAGCAGTGTAGGGAGGAGCCTTAGCTACAATGAGCAGTTCTTC
CDR3 protein: CASSVGRSLSYNEQFF
J gene: TRBJ2-1
D gene: .
clone size: .
V gene: TRBV2

CDR3 DNA: TGTGCCAGCAGCCAAGATCGGGGGATTGTTGGCTACACCTTC
CDR3 protein: CASSQDRGIVGYTF
J gene: TRBJ1-2
D gene: .
clone size: few
V gene: TRBV3-1/TRBV3-2

CDR3 DNA: TGTGCCAGCAGTTCAAGGACAGGGGGGGACTATGGCTACACCTTC
CDR3 protein: CASSSRTGGDYGYTF
J gene: TRBJ1-2
D gene: TRBD1
clone size: .
V gene: TRBV6-6

CDR3 DNA: TGTGCCAGCAGCAGGGACAGACTCACCCAAGAGACCCAGTACTTC
CDR3 protein: CASSRDRLTQETQYF
J gene: TRBJ2-5
D gene: TRBD1
clone size: .
V gene: TRBV2

CDR3 DNA: TGTGCCAGCAGTCCCGACGTGGGACAGGCTAGGGAAAAACTGTTTTTT
CDR3 protein: CASSPDVGQAREKLFF
J gene: TRBJ1-4
D gene: TRBD1
clone size: few
V gene: TRBV28

CDR3 DNA: TGCGCCAGCAGCCAAGATCTCCTAGGCTCCTACGAGCAGTACTTC
CDR3 protein: CASSQDLLGSYEQYF
J gene: TRBJ2-7
D gene: .
clone size: .
V gene: TRBV4-3

CDR3 DNA: TGTGCCAGCAGCCCCACGGGACTAGCAGCCGAGCAGTACTTC
CDR3 protein: CASSPTGLAAEQYF
J gene: TRBJ2-7
D gene: TRBD2
clone size: .
V gene: TRBV6-5